This is a list of T cell receptor beta chains from one sample in a study of OX40 agonist ivuxolimab in advanced cancers. Data came from immunoSEQ multiplex PCR; TCRdb stores just in-frame clones and leaves some out. The data hold 82,000 or so clones, with more than 70% observed a single time. This sample comprised CD4+ or CD8+ T cells sorted from blood, obtained in a trial of the OX40 agonist ivuxolimab. Source of these receptors: an adult with an advanced solid tumor such as melanoma, head and neck, liver or kidney cancer. The CDR3 runs from the conserved cysteine through the conserved F or W. Each record gives: clone size, V gene, J gene, D gene, CDR3 DNA, CDR3 protein. The D gene is left open where the match is weak. For some rows the clone size is stated as once, few or many, or as a class when expanded; others skip it.

few,TRBV7-6,TRBJ1-2,TRBD1,TGTGCCAGCAGCTTAGGAACAGGGGGGCAATCAGGCTATGGCTACACCTTC,CASSLGTGGQSGYGYTF
once,TRBV5-4,TRBJ2-3,TRBD1,TGTGCCAGCGCTCCGGGACAGGGGTCGGAAGATACGCAGTATTTT,CASAPGQGSEDTQYF
.,TRBV18,TRBJ2-2,.,TGTGCCAGCTCACCTGCGACGGGCACCGGGGAGCTGTTTTTT,CASSPATGTGELFF
.,TRBV5-1,TRBJ1-1,.,TGCGCCAGCAGCTTGGGGTGGGGGGCGAACACTGAAGCTTTCTTT,CASSLGWGANTEAFF
few,TRBV5-1,TRBJ2-5,.,TGCGCCAGCAGCTTGAAAGGGGAGACCCAGTACTTC,CASSLKGETQYF
.,TRBV6-5,TRBJ2-2,TRBD1,TGTGCCAGCAGCGATTACAGGGGTGAGCTGTTTTTT,CASSDYRGELFF
.,TRBV5-8,TRBJ2-5,TRBD2,TGTGCCAGCAGCCCCCTACGCGGGAGCCCCGGGACCCAGTACTTC,CASSPLRGSPGTQYF
.,TRBV5-8,TRBJ1-1,TRBD1,TGTGCCAGCAGCTCCCGGGACAGGGGGGCTTTCTTT,CASSSRDRGAFF
.,TRBV5-6,TRBJ2-3,TRBD2,TGTGCCAGCAGCTTGTCCGGCGGGGGGGCGGTTACGCAGTATTTT,CASSLSGGGAVTQYF
.,TRBV27,TRBJ1-2,.,TGTGCCAGCAGTTTGTCGGGCAGAAGCTATGGCTACACCTTC,CASSLSGRSYGYTF
.,TRBV5-6,TRBJ1-5,.,TGTGCCAGCAGCTTAACCGGAACAGATCAGCCCCAGCATTTT,CASSLTGTDQPQHF
few,TRBV7-8,TRBJ1-5,TRBD1,TGTGCCAGCAGCTTAGTACAAGCAGGGGGGATGAGAGGCCAGCCCCAGCATTTT,CASSLVQAGGMRGQPQHF
.,TRBV30,TRBJ1-2,TRBD1,TGTGCCTGGAGACCCGACAGGGGTGGCTACACCTTC,CAWRPDRGGYTF
.,TRBV18,TRBJ2-6,TRBD1,TGTGCCAGCTCTCCCGGACAGGGAGACTCTGGGGCCAACGTCCTGACTTTC,CASSPGQGDSGANVLTF
.,TRBV9,TRBJ2-2,TRBD2,TGTGCCAGCAGCGCGCTAGCGGACACCGGGGAGCTGTTTTTT,CASSALADTGELFF
.,TRBV19,TRBJ2-1,.,TGTGCCAGTAGAGGCGGGGAGGACGAGGTCAATGAGCAGTTCTTC,CASRGGEDEVNEQFF
once,TRBV30,TRBJ1-6,.,TGTGCCTGGAATGCAGGCCCTGAGTCACCCCTCCACTTT,CAWNAGPESPLHF
.,TRBV7-2,TRBJ2-5,.,TGTGCCAGCAGCTCCGGGCGGCGGGAGACCCAGTACTTC,CASSSGRRETQYF
.,TRBV6-5,TRBJ1-1,.,TGTGCCAGCAGTTACTCAGGCTACACTGAAGCTTTCTTT,CASSYSGYTEAFF
once,TRBV2,TRBJ2-7,TRBD1,TGTGCCAGCAGTGACGGGACAGGGTCTCCGTACGAGCAGTACTTC,CASSDGTGSPYEQYF
.,TRBV2,TRBJ2-1,.,TGTGCCAGCAGTACTCAGGGAGCATACAATGAGCAGTTCTTC,CASSTQGAYNEQFF
.,TRBV6-1,TRBJ1-2,.,TGTGCCAGCAGTGAAGCCCGTGGCAGGATGAACTATGGCTACACCTTC,CASSEARGRMNYGYTF
.,TRBV27,TRBJ1-2,.,TGTGCCAGCAGCCTGACCTTAGATGGGGGCTACACCTTC,CASSLTLDGGYTF
.,TRBV5-1,TRBJ2-5,.,TGCGCCAGCAGCGCAGCGGACCCTAGGGCAGAGACCCAGTACTTC,CASSAADPRAETQYF
.,TRBV19,TRBJ2-5,TRBD1,TGTGCCAGTAGTATTAAGGGACAGGGTCTGGGGACCCAGTACTTC,CASSIKGQGLGTQYF
.,TRBV28,TRBJ1-3,TRBD1,TGTGCCAGCGAGACAGGGGAAGTAGGAAACACCATATATTTT,CASETGEVGNTIYF
.,TRBV11-2,TRBJ1-2,.,TGTGCCAGCAGCTTAGACCCGGGCAACGGAGGCTATGGCTACACCTTC,CASSLDPGNGGYGYTF
.,TRBV2,TRBJ2-2,TRBD1,TGTGCCAGCAGTAAGACAGGGGACACCGGGGAGCTGTTTTTT,CASSKTGDTGELFF
.,TRBV29-1,TRBJ1-4,.,TGCAGCGTGAGAAGTCAGGCGGGACACGCTACAACTAATGAAAAACTGTTTTTT,CSVRSQAGHATTNEKLFF
.,TRBV6-1,TRBJ1-6,.,TGTGCCAGCAGTGAAGTTAAAGTTCGGTCACCCCTCCACTTT,CASSEVKVRSPLHF
.,TRBV11-3,TRBJ1-1,TRBD1,TGTGCCAGCAGCCGGGGACAGACGAACACTGAAGCTTTCTTT,CASSRGQTNTEAFF
.,TRBV19,TRBJ2-3,.,TGTGCCAGTAGTTTACGTAGGACTCGCGACGATTTAACCACAGATACGCAGTATTTT,CASSLRRTRDDLTTDTQYF
.,TRBV7-9,TRBJ2-3,TRBD1,TGTGCCAGCAGCTTAGGTTCAGGGGGCGCCGCAGATACGCAGTATTTT,CASSLGSGGAADTQYF
.,TRBV6-1,TRBJ1-1,.,TGTGCCAGCAGTGAGAGGGTTCTTAGGGACACTGAAGCTTTCTTT,CASSERVLRDTEAFF
many,TRBV30,TRBJ1-2,TRBD1,TGTGCCTGGAGTATCAACCGGGACAGTTATGGCTACACCTTC,CAWSINRDSYGYTF